The TCR beta chain under discussion was sequenced for a study of blood T cell repertoires in COVID-19. Study-level information: Researchers got acute and convalescent COVID-19 samples from the United States, Italy and Spain.

Patients in Seattle were enrolled during active infection, then followed longitudinally. V was clipped by 3 bases and J by 3 bases; unmatched bases: 3. This CDR3 comprises 14 residues. Per germline, CDR1 ENHRY and CDR2 SYGVKD. The repertoire was sequenced with immunoSEQ multiplex PCR; TCRdb's copy has only in-frame clones and lacks some. The sample lists under 200,000 clones, around 90% occurring once. This receptor was obtained from a man in his fifties or sixties with COVID-19, enrolled during active disease. Material for sequencing was peripheral blood. The genes are TRBV10-3 and TRBJ2-7; TRBD2 matches 9 bases. CDR3 sequence (DNA): TGTGCCATCAGTGACTCTAGCGGGAACTACGAGCAGTACTTC. Encoded protein: CAISDSSGNYEQYF.